The entry below gives a single T cell receptor (beta chain) sequence along with its context. The target antigen is unknown. The sample comes from a study of neurological immune-mediated disorders. cDNA synthesis was performed by 5'RACE with 10-nucleotide random UMIs. Every sequencing run gave over 200 million TCR-beta sequences, taken from 15-18 subjects. Via MiXCR, TCRdb re-called the 5' RACE reads, giving one row per CDR3 protein. Counted here are over 35,000 distinct CDR3 sequences, around 4% occurring once; the ten biggest clones make up 2% to 2.5%. Study outcomes and limitations: TCR-beta repertoires seemed private in all groups, with no expanded CDR3 amino acid sequences shared. One related-CDR3 cluster, identified by phylogenetic grouping, held the repertoires of 18 of 34 multiple sclerosis patients and was a possible signature.

The germline CDR1 and CDR2 sequences are SGHRS and YFSETQ. The CDR3 has 13 amino acids. Trimming shortened V by 5 bases and J by 6 bases, and 14 bases separated the two germline ends. The sequenced sample was PBMCs. The chain couples TRBV5-1 to TRBJ1-1; D unresolved. This sequence originates from a man aged 25 to 40 with multiple sclerosis. The CDR3 nucleotides are TGCGCCAGCAGGTTCCTCGAGGGCTCTGAAGCTTTCTTT. Translating gives CASRFLEGSEAFF.